These 25 T cell receptor beta chains share one sample of origin, sequenced in a study of CD8 T cells in ankylosing spondylitis. Points from the study as a whole: For ankylosing spondylitis blood, a TCR beta motif of about eight highly homologous variants appeared characteristic.

Antigens of these TCRs are unknown. TCRdb processed the 5' RACE reads anew with MiXCR; each CDR3 protein has one entry. Here the sample spans about 220,000 distinct CDR3 sequences, about 7.3% being singletons. The sample taken for sequencing was blood, either unsorted or a sorted T cell fraction (not recorded which). All receptors come from a male donor with ankylosing spondylitis.

The table lists this clonotype with many counts. The chain has TRBV29-1 and TRBJ2-1, with D hard to call. The germline gives CDR1 SQVTM, CDR2 ANQGSEA. CDR3 length: 10 residues. Trimming took 7 bases from V and 10 from J, leaving 11 bases between them. The CDR3 here is CSAWAKEQFF. CDR3 bases: TGCAGCGCGTGGGCGAAGGAGCAGTTCTTC.

This sequence joins TRBV28 and TRBJ2-2; a possible D gene is TRBD1 (5 bases). With 5 bases removed from V and 5 bases from J, the gap between germline ends came to 12 bases. This CDR3 region has 14 residues. Germline values: CDR1 MDHEN, CDR2 SYDVKM. The DNA of the CDR3 is TGTGCCAGCAGTCAGCAGGGTTGGACCGGGGAGCTGTTTTTT. Translation gives CASSQQGWTGELFF.

CDR3 nucleotide sequence: TGCAGCGTTGAAGATTGGGGAAACACCATATATTTT. This codes for CSVEDWGNTIYF. The chain combines TRBV29-1 with TRBJ1-3; unclear D gene. Trimming cost V 0 bases and J 4 bases, with 4 bases left between them. Germline-derived CDR1 and CDR2 are SQVTM and ANQGSEA. The CDR3 covers 12 residues.

The sample holds many counts of this clonotype. The chain joins TRBV20-1 to TRBJ2-1, with TRBD2 matching over 8 bases. The CDR3 length is 13 residues. Germline assignment: CDR1 DFQATT and CDR2 SNEGSKA (reference sequence). In DNA, the CDR3 is TGCAGCCCCCCAGGGACTAGTAACAATGAGCAGTTCTTC. It is translated as CSPPGTSNNEQFF.

This clonotype was picked up many times. The V call is TRBV7-9, the J call TRBJ2-2, with TRBD1 matching 9 bases. CDR1 and CDR2 from the germline V gene are SEHNR and FQNEAQ (reference sequence). CDR3 size: 14 residues. The V and J ends lost 4 bases and 5 bases, in that order; junction bases with no gene match: 2. The CDR3 reads CASSSGTGTGELFF. CDR3 nucleotides: TGTGCCAGCAGCTCCGGGACAGGGACCGGGGAGCTGTTTTTT.

This clonotype has at least ten counts. CDR3 sequence (DNA): TGTGCCACTAAGAGGATCGATCACAATGAGCAGTTCTTC. Residues: CATKRIDHNEQFF. The chain uses TRBV2 and TRBJ2-1; D not resolved. From germline, CDR1 is SNHLY and CDR2 FYNNEI. V was cut by 10 bases and J by 5 bases, with 15 bases left in between. The CDR3 contains 13 residues.

The gene calls are TRBV2 and TRBJ1-2; no definite D call. Germline V gene lookup returns CDR1 SNHLY and CDR2 FYNNEI. The germline V and J ends were trimmed by 7 bases and 3 bases, with 15 bases remaining between them. The CDR3 spans 14 residues. CDR3 coding DNA: TGTGCCAGCATGGCCCTGGCAGGCGACTATGGCTACACCTTC. It codes for CASMALAGDYGYTF. The variable domain in full, with the rest retrieved from reference TRBV2 and TRBJ1-2, is EPEVTQTPSHQVTQMGQEVILRCVPISNHLYFYWYRQILGQKVEFLVSFYNNEISEKSEIFDDQFSVERPDGSNFTLKIRSTKLEDSAMYFCASMALAGDYGYTFGSGTRLTVV.

Ten or more counts support this clonotype. The gene calls are TRBV29-1 and TRBJ2-7; tentatively, D is TRBD1 or TRBD2 (5 bases each). This CDR3 has 12 residues. The germline CDR1 and CDR2 sequences are SQVTM and ANQGSEA. Trimming left V 6 bases short and J 1 base short, with 10 bases between. CDR3 sequence (DNA): TGCAGCGTCCTCGGGGCGTCCTACGAGCAGTACTTC. Amino acids: CSVLGASYEQYF.

About this clonotype itself: This clone may be a read error of a much larger clone one base away. DNA of the CDR3: TGCGCCAGCAGCTCTTATAGCGGGTGGGCCTGGGAGCAGTTCTTC. As protein: CASSSYSGWAWEQFF. This sequence joins TRBV5-1 and TRBJ2-1; TRBD2 matches at 7 bases. The J segment lost 10 bases and the V segment lost 3 bases, leaving 13 bases of the junction unmatched. This CDR3 region has 15 residues. The germline V gene has CDR1 SGHRS and CDR2 YFSETQ.

There are many counts of this clonotype. This chain connects TRBV4-2 to TRBJ1-2, with 8 positions matching TRBD1. CDR1 is LGHNA, CDR2 YNFKEQ, per germline. The CDR3 spans 17 residues. V lost 0 bases and J lost 4; bases outside the gene matches: 10. The CDR3 region has the DNA TGTGCCAGCAGCCAAGATAACCGAGACAGGGGATTCTATGGCTACACCTTC. This gives the protein CASSQDNRDRGFYGYTF.

In this sample, this clonotype turned up many times. V gene TRBV5-1 combines with J gene TRBJ2-7; 7 positions match TRBD1. CDR1 is SGHRS and CDR2 is YFSETQ in the germline V gene. The CDR3 sequence is 13 residues long. J gave up 12 bases and V 3 bases, and 12 bases lay outside the gene matches. The CDR3 nucleotides read TGCGCCAGCAGCTCTGGGACAGCACTAATCCGGTACTTC. Translation: CASSSGTALIRYF.

The chain employs TRBV7-2 and TRBJ2-7; 7 bases match TRBD1. Germline trimming cut 3 bases from V and 0 bases from J; bases unmatched to any gene: 5. Germline-derived CDR1 and CDR2 are SGHTA and FQGNSA. The CDR3 covers 15 residues. CDR3 nucleotides: TGTGCCAGCAGCTTTACAGGGGCCCTCTCCTACGAGCAGTACTTC. This sequence encodes CASSFTGALSYEQYF.

V and J are TRBV7-8 and TRBJ2-5, with D perhaps matching TRBD1 (6 bases). This CDR3 has 15 amino acids. CDR1 and CDR2 from the germline V gene are SGHVS and FQNEAQ. V lost 5 bases to trimming and J lost 5 bases, with 18 bases between them. The CDR3 DNA reads TGTGCCAGCAGCCTCGGCAGGGGAGTAGAGGAGACCCAGTACTTC. Translated, it gives CASSLGRGVEETQYF.

This clonotype was observed many times. The V gene is TRBV27, the J gene TRBJ2-3; weak D call: TRBD2 (6 bases). The CDR3 contains 13 residues. With 7 bases removed from V and 7 bases from J, the gap between germline ends came to 15 bases. CDR1 is MNHEY, CDR2 SMNVEV, per germline (reference sequence). The CDR3 DNA reads TGTGCCAGCACTACAACCGCGGGGAATACGCAGTATTTT. Residues: CASTTTAGNTQYF.

This chain links TRBV12-3 or TRBV12-4 with TRBJ1-4; D uncertain. This CDR3 has 10 amino acids. CDR3 in amino acids: CVVRNEKLFF. CDR3 bases: TGTGTAGTCCGCAACGAAAAACTGTTTTTT.

The table lists this clonotype with many counts. V usage is TRBV10-2 and J usage is TRBJ2-7, with unresolved D. Trimming pared 3 bases from V and 6 bases from J, leaving 9 bases between. The CDR3 has 12 amino acids. Germline CDR1 WSHSY, CDR2 SAAADI. CDR3 region: CASSEIVGEQYF. The DNA for the CDR3 is TGCGCCAGCAGTGAAATTGTGGGCGAGCAGTACTTC.

In its sample, this clonotype was seen many times. The chain employs TRBV7-8 and TRBJ2-7; 8 bases are a match to TRBD2. Germline lookup yields CDR1 SGHVS and CDR2 FQNEAQ. J lost 1 base, V lost 0 bases, and 2 bases had no gene match. The length of the CDR3 is 15 residues. The CDR3 DNA reads as TGTGCCAGCAGCTTAGCCTCTAGCGGGTCCTACGAGCAGTACTTC. It is translated as CASSLASSGSYEQYF.

This clonotype was counted ten times or more. The rearrangement links TRBV5-6 to TRBJ2-7; TRBD1 is a possible D gene (6 bases). The germline CDR1 and CDR2 sequences are SGHDT and YYEEEE. V was clipped by 2 bases and J by 2 bases, with 17 bases between them. The CDR3 spans 16 residues. CDR3 amino acids: CASSFQGPMITYEQYF. In nucleotides, the CDR3 is TGTGCCAGCAGCTTTCAGGGGCCGATGATCACCTACGAGCAGTACTTC. Looking up the rest from reference TRBV5-6 and TRBJ2-7 gives the full variable domain: DAGVTQSPTHLIKTRGQQVTLRCSPKSGHDTVSWYQQALGQGPQFIFQYYEEEERQRGNFPDRFSGHQFPNYSSELNVNALLLGDSALYLCASSFQGPMITYEQYFGPGTRLTVT.

This clonotype was detected ten times or more. The chain has TRBV9 and TRBJ1-1, with D unresolved. Germline V gene sequence: CDR1 SGDLS, CDR2 YYNGEE. CDR3 length: 12 amino acids. Trimming removed 0 bases at V and 3 bases at J, with 3 bases between. As DNA, the CDR3 is TGTGCCAGCAGCGTAGAGGACACTGAAGCTTTCTTT. The encoded protein is CASSVEDTEAFF.

There are many counts of this clonotype. The gene calls are TRBV12-3 or TRBV12-4 and TRBJ2-5, with a weak D call TRBD2 (6 bases). The CDR3 has 14 amino acids. V lost 8 bases, J lost 5 bases, and 18 bases lay in between. The CDR3 here is CASSLGGEEETQYF. The DNA of the CDR3 is TGTGCCAGCTCCCTTGGAGGGGAGGAGGAGACCCAGTACTTC.

This chain joins TRBV3-1 and TRBJ2-3; D remains unclear. V gave up 0 bases and J gave up 0 bases, with 7 bases separating them. Germline loops: CDR1 LGHDT, CDR2 YNNKEL (reference sequence). This CDR3 is built from 15 residues. CDR3 coding DNA: TGTGCCAGCAGCCAAGAGTCCGCTAGCACAGATACGCAGTATTTT. Translated: CASSQESASTDTQYF.

This clonotype was detected only a few times. The chain carries TRBV6-6 and TRBJ2-7; D remains unclear. This CDR3 is 12 amino acids long. Germline values: CDR1 MNHNY, CDR2 SVGAGI (reference sequence). Trimming took off 7 bases at V and 2 bases at J, with 9 bases between the two ends. The CDR3, as DNA: TGTGCCAGCACTGGTTCCGCCTACGAGCAGTACTTC. This encodes CASTGSAYEQYF.

This clonotype was picked up many times. The genes are TRBV29-1 and TRBJ2-1, with TRBD2 matching 7 bases. CDR1 is SQVTM, CDR2 ANQGSEA, per germline. V shed 1 base, J shed 2 bases, and the junction held 14 bases outside the gene matches. The CDR3 is 18 residues long. The CDR3 loop is CSVEGAQSAGLTYNEQFF. CDR3 sequence (DNA): TGCAGCGTTGAAGGGGCCCAGAGTGCGGGACTAACCTACAATGAGCAGTTCTTC.

This clonotype was seen many times. This chain connects TRBV25-1 to TRBJ2-1; D not resolved. Germline lookup yields CDR1 MGHDK and CDR2 SYGVNS. The CDR3 runs to 17 residues. V shed 4 bases and J shed 0 bases, with 16 bases lying between them. The CDR3 region has the DNA TGTGCCAGCAGTGGTTCCTTGGGCAGGAGCTCCTACAATGAGCAGTTCTTC. This codes for CASSGSLGRSSYNEQFF. The complete variable domain, with remaining parts taken from reference TRBV25-1 and TRBJ2-1, reads EADIYQTPRYLVIGTGKKITLECSQTMGHDKMYWYQQDPGMELHLIHYSYGVNSTEKGDLSSESTVSRIRTEHFPLTLESARPSHTSQYLCASSGSLGRSSYNEQFFGPGTRLTVL.

J is TRBJ2-1 and V is TRBV28, with unresolved D. Germline V CDR1 and CDR2: MDHEN, SYDVKM. The V and J ends lost 0 bases and 8 bases respectively, with 8 bases between them. The CDR3 runs 13 residues. The CDR3 here is CASSLWAGDEQFF. CDR3 DNA sequence: TGTGCCAGCAGTTTATGGGCTGGAGATGAGCAGTTCTTC.